This is a list of T cell receptor beta chains from one sample in a study of shared clonotypes between healthy human individuals. Repertoires were generated with immunoSEQ multiplex PCR, while TCRdb's copy carries only in-frame clones and drops some. The data contain some 490,000 clones, around 80% of them singletons. Sequencing was carried out using PBMCs. The receptors come from a woman between 40 and 50 years old in good health. Some clones in this sample may be carry-over from other donors' samples. The CDR3 runs from the conserved cysteine through the conserved F or W.

TRBJ2-3	TRBV5-1	CASSYGTGQNTQYF
TRBJ1-1	TRBV2	CASKGAGNTEAFF
TRBJ1-3	TRBV30	CAWSTGIISGNTIYF
TRBJ2-3	TRBV28	CASRDDGTGGTDTQYF
TRBJ1-3	TRBV19	CASSEGQLYSGNTIYF
TRBJ2-6	TRBV19	CATKSAAGVVANVLTF
TRBJ2-6	TRBV5-5	CASSVQGASGANVLTF
TRBJ2-3	TRBV5-1	CASSLSADPSTDTQYF
TRBJ2-7	TRBV30	CAWSVGAGLSYEQYF
TRBJ2-1	TRBV6-5	CASGYTQEYNEQFF
TRBJ2-5	TRBV4-2	CASSQVTGPTEETQYF
TRBJ2-3	TRBV4-2	CASSQGLAGGFTDTQYF
TRBJ2-7	TRBV16	CASSQRRDSYEQYF
TRBJ2-3	TRBV21-1	CASIFCSSSTDTQYF
TRBJ2-7	TRBV7-9	CASSFPTRGPSSYEQYF
TRBJ2-7	TRBV11-2	CASSPSGTGTYEQYF
TRBJ2-5	TRBV5-1	CASSPLPGLATVETQYF
TRBJ1-5	TRBV28	CASSLDSNQPQHF
TRBJ1-2	TRBV29-1	CSVEGINYGYTF
TRBJ1-4	TRBV11-1	CASSQSAYEKLFF
TRBJ1-1	TRBV27	CASSQSWDQSGAFF
TRBJ2-7	TRBV7-2	CASSTRSYDSYEQYF
TRBJ2-1	TRBV7-9	CASSPGPGTGVFEQFF
TRBJ1-1	TRBV6-1	CASTLRGTANTEAFF